This T cell receptor (beta chain) stems from a study of T cell changes during pregnancy in multiple sclerosis. From germline, CDR1 is LGHNT and CDR2 FRNRAP. With V trimmed by 4 bases and J by 3 bases, 2 bases remained unmatched. The CDR3 is made up of 14 amino acids. Profiling relied on immunoSEQ multiplex PCR, and the TCRdb table lists in-frame clones only, not all of them. The sample consists of around 57,000 clones, roughly 87% of them appearing once. V is TRBV12-5 and J is TRBJ2-7, with 11 bases matching TRBD2. The sequencing used peripheral blood, collected in the first trimester of pregnancy. The clonotype comes from a female donor with multiple sclerosis, enrolled in a pregnancy study. The CDR3 protein is CASGSLAGGYEQYF. The CDR3 bases are TGTGCTAGTGGTTCCCTAGCGGGAGGCTACGAGCAGTACTTC.